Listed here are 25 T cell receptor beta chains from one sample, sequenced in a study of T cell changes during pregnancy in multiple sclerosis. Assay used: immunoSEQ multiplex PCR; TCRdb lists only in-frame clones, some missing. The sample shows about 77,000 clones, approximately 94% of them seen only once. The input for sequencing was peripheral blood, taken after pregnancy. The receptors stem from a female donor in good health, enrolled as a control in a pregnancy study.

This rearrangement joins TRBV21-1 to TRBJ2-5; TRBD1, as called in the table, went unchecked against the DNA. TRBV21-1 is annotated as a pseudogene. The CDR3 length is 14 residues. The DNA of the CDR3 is TGTGCCAGCAGCAAACGCTGCAGACAAGAGACCCAGTACTTC. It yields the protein CASSKRCRQETQYF.

The CDR3 DNA follows: TGTGCCAGCAGCGGAGGGGGCACGACCCAGTACTTC. It translates to CASSGGGTTQYF. The rearrangement joins TRBV6-5 to TRBJ2-5, with D perhaps TRBD1 (7 bases). The CDR3 has 12 residues. The ends were cut back, 6 bases at V and 7 bases at J, with 12 bases in the middle. Germline CDR1 and CDR2: MNHEY and SVGAGI.

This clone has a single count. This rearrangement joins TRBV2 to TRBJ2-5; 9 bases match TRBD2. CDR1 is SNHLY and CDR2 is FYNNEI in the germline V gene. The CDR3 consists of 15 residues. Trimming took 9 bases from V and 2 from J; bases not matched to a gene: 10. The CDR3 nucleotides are TGTGCCAGTGACACGATAGCGGGGGAACAAGAGACCCAGTACTTC. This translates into CASDTIAGEQETQYF.

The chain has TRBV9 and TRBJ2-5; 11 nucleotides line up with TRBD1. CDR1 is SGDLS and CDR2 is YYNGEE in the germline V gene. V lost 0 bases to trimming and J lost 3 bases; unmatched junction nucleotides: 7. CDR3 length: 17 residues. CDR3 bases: TGTGCCAGCAGCGTAGTGCGGGGGGACAGGGGGGAAGAGACCCAGTACTTC. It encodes CASSVVRGDRGEETQYF.

In DNA form, the CDR3 reads TGTGCCAGCTCACCTTACCAGGGGGTAGACGAGCAGTACTTC. Its translation is CASSPYQGVDEQYF. The chain has TRBV18 and TRBJ2-7; 7 bases match TRBD1. V shed 3 bases, J shed 5 bases, and the junction held 7 bases outside the gene matches. The CDR3 has 14 amino acids. The germline gives CDR1 KGHSH, CDR2 LQKENI.

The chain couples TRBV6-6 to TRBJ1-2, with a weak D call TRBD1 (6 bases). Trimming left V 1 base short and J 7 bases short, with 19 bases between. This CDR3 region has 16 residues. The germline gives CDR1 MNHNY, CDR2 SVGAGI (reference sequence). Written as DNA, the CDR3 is TGTGCCAGCAGTTACTATCCCGGACAGTCTGGAAGTGGCTACACCTTC. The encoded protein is CASSYYPGQSGSGYTF.

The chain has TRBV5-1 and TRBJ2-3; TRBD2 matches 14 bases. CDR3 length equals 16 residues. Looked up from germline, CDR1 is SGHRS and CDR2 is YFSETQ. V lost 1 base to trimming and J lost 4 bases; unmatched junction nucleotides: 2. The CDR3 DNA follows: TGCGCCAGCAGCTTGCCGGGACTAGCGGGAGCAGATACGCAGTATTTT. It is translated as CASSLPGLAGADTQYF.

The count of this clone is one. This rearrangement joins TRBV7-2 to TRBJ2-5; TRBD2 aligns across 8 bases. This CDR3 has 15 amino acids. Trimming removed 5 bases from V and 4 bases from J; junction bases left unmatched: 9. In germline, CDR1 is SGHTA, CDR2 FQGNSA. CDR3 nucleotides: TGTGCCAGCAGCCCCCGCGTAGCGGGGTCAGAGACCCAGTACTTC. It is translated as CASSPRVAGSETQYF.

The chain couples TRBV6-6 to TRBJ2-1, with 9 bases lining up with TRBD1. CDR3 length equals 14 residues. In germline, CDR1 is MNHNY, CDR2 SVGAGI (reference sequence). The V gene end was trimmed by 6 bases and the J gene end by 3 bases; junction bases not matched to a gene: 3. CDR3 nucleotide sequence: TGTGCCAGCAGGGACAGGGGTGGCTACAATGAGCAGTTCTTC. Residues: CASRDRGGYNEQFF.

CDR3 sequence (DNA): TGTGCCAGCAGCTTATCTGGGGACAGCCAGTTAAATAATGAGCAGTTCTTC. Translation gives CASSLSGDSQLNNEQFF. The chain recombines TRBV7-9 with TRBJ2-1; 7 nucleotides line up with TRBD1. J lost 7 bases, V lost 2 bases, and 14 bases had no gene match. The CDR3 totals 17 residues. Germline CDR1 reads SEHNR; CDR2 reads FQNEAQ (reference sequence). The entire variable domain, with the rest obtained from reference TRBV7-9 and TRBJ2-1, is as follows: DTGVSQNPRHKITKRGQNVTFRCDPISEHNRLYWYRQTLGQGPEFLTYFQNEAQLEKSRLLSDRFSAERPKGSFSTLEIQRTEQGDSAMYLCASSLSGDSQLNNEQFFGPGTRLTVL.

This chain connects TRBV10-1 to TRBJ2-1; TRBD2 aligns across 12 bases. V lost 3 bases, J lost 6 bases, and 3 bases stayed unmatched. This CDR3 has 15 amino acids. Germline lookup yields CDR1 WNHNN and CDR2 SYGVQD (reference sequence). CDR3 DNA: TGCGCCAGCAGTGATCGACTAGCGGGGGTCAATGAGCAGTTCTTC. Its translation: CASSDRLAGVNEQFF.

This CDR3 reads CASSHTSGLPDRYYSNQPQHF. The CDR3 DNA is TGTGCCAGCAGCCACACTTCGGGGTTACCCGATCGATATTATAGCAATCAGCCCCAGCATTTT. The chain links TRBV27 to TRBJ1-5; D ambiguous. This CDR3 has 21 residues. Germline V gene data show CDR1 as MNHEY and CDR2 as SMNVEV (reference sequence). Trimming removed 6 bases at V and 0 bases at J, with 30 bases between.

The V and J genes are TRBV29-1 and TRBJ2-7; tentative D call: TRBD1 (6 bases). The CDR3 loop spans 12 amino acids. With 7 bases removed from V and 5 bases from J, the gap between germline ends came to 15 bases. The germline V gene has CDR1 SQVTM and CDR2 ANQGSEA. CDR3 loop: CSASTGLDEQYF. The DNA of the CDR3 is TGCAGCGCCTCAACAGGGCTCGACGAGCAGTACTTC.

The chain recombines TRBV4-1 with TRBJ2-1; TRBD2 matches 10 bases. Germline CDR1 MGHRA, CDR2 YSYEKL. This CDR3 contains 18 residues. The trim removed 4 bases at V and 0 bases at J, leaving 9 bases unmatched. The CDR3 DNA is TGCGCCAGCAGCCCTCTCAAGCGGGGGGGCTCCTCCTACAATGAGCAGTTCTTC. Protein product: CASSPLKRGGSSYNEQFF.

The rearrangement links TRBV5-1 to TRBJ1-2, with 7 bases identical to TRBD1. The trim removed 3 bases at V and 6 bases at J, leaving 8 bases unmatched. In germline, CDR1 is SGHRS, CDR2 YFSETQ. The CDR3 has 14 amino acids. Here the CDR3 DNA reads TGCGCCAGCAGCTCTGGCCTAGGGGGCGATGGCTACACCTTC. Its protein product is CASSSGLGGDGYTF.

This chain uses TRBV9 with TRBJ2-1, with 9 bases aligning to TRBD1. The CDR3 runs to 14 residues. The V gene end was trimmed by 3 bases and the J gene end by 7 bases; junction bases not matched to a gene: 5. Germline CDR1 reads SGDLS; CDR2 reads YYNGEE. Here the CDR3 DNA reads TGTGCCAGCAGCGCGTGGACAGGGGTAAATGAGCAGTTCTTC. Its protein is CASSAWTGVNEQFF.

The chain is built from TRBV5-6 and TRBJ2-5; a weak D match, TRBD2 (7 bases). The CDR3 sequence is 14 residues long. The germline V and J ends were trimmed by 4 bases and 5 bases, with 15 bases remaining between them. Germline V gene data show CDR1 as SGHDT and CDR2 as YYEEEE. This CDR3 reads CASSGGGLTETQYF. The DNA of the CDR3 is TGTGCCAGCAGCGGCGGGGGCCTGACGGAGACCCAGTACTTC. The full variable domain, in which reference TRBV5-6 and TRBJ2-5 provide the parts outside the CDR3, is DAGVTQSPTHLIKTRGQQVTLRCSPKSGHDTVSWYQQALGQGPQFIFQYYEEEERQRGNFPDRFSGHQFPNYSSELNVNALLLGDSALYLCASSGGGLTETQYFGPGTRLLVL.

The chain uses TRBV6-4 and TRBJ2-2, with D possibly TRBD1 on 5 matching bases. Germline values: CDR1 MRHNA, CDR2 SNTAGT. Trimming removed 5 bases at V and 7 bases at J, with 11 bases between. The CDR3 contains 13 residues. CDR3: CASSRQGGGELFF. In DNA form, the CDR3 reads TGTGCCAGCAGTCGTCAGGGCGGCGGGGAGCTGTTTTTT.

The CDR3 protein is CASRSTANYGYTF. The CDR3, as DNA: TGCGCCAGCAGATCTACAGCTAACTATGGCTACACCTTC. The chain links TRBV5-1 to TRBJ1-2; no clear D gene. The CDR3 length is 13 residues. The ends were cut back, 5 bases at V and 0 bases at J, with 8 bases in the middle. Germline CDR1 SGHRS, CDR2 YFSETQ.

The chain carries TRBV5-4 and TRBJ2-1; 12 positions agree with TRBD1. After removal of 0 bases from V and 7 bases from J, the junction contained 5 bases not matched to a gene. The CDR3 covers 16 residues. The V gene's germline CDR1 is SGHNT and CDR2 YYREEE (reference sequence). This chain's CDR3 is CASSLGGTGGANEQFF. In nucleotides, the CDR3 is TGTGCCAGCAGCTTGGGAGGGACAGGGGGCGCGAATGAGCAGTTCTTC.

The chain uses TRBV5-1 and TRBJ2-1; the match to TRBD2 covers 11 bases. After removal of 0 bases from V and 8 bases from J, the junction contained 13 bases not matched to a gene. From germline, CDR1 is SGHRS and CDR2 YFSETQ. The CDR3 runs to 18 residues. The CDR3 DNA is TGCGCCAGCAGCTTGGAGACGGCTAGCGGGAGGTTGGGATATGAGCAGTTCTTC. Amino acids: CASSLETASGRLGYEQFF.

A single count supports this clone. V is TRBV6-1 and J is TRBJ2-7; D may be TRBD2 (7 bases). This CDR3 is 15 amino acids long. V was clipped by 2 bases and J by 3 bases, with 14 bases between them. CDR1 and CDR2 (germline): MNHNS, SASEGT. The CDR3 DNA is TGTGCCAGCAGTGAATATCGCGGGGGACACTACGAGCAGTACTTC. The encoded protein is CASSEYRGGHYEQYF.

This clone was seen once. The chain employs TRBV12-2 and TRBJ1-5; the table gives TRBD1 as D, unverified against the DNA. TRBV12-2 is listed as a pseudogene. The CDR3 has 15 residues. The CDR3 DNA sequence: TGTGCAAGTCGCTTAGAGGGACAGGGGATACAGCCCCAGCATTTT. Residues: CASRLEGQGIQPQHF.

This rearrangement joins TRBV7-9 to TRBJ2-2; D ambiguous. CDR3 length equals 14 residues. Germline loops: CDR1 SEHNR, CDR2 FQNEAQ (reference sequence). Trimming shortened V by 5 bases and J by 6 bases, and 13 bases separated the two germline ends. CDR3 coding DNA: TGTGCCAGCAGCGCCGGCGACTTCCCCGGGGAGCTGTTTTTT. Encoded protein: CASSAGDFPGELFF.

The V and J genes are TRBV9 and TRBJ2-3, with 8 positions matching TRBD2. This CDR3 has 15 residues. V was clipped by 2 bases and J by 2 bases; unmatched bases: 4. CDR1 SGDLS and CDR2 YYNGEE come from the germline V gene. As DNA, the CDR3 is TGTGCCAGCAGCGTCGGGGGGGCCCTCACAGATACGCAGTATTTT. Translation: CASSVGGALTDTQYF.